This T cell receptor (beta chain) derives from a study of control samples from healthy donors and cancer patients. As concerns this clone: Mismatch with germline at one junction end may stem from a read error.

Sequencing was performed with immunoSEQ multiplex PCR; in TCRdb, only in-frame clones are kept and a portion is missing. The sample has 120,000 or so clones, under 95% seen once. Germline CDR1 and CDR2: SGDLS and YYNGEE. This CDR3 is 15 amino acids long. Sequencing used blood. The receptor was derived from a man aged 18 to 29 in good health. This chain connects TRBV9 to TRBJ2-7, with 8 bases that match TRBD2. The DNA for the CDR3 is TGTGCCCGCAGCGGGGGCGGGGGCCTTACCTACGAGCAGTACTTC. Translating gives CARSGGGGLTYEQYF.